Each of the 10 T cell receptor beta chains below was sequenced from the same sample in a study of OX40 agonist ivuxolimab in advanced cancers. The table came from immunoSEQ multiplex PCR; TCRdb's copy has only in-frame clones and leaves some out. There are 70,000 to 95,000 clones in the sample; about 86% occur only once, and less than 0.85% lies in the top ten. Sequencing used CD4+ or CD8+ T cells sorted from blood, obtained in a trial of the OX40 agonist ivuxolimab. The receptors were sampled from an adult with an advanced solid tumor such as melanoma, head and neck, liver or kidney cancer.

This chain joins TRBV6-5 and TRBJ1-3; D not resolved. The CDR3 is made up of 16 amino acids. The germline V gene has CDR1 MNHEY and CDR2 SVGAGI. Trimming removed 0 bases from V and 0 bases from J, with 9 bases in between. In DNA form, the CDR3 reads TGTGCCAGCAGTTACTCGACGGGGTCCTCTGGAAACACCATATATTTT. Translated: CASSYSTGSSGNTIYF.

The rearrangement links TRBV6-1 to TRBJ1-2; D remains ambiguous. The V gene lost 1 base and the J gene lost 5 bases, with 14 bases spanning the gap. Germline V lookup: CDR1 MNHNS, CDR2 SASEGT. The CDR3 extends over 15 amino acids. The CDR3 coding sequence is TGTGCCAGCAGTGAAGATAAGCGGCGAGGGTATGGCTACACCTTC. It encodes CASSEDKRRGYGYTF.

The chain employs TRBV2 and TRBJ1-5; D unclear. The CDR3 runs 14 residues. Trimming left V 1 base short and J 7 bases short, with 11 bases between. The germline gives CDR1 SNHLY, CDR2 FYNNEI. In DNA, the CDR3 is TGTGCCAGCAGTGAAGTATCCACCAACCAGCCCCAGCATTTT. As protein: CASSEVSTNQPQHF.

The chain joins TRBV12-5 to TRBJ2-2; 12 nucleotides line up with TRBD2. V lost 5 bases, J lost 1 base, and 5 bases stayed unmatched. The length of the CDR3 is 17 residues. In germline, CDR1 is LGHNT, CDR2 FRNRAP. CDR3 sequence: CASGRQTSGRNTGELFF. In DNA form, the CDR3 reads TGTGCTAGTGGTAGACAGACTAGCGGGAGGAACACCGGGGAGCTGTTTTTT.

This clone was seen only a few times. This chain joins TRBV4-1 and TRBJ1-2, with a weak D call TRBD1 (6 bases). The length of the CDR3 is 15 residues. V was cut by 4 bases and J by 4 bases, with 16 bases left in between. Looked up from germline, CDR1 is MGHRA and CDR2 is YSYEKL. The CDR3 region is CASSPTRTARYGYTF. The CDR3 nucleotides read TGCGCCAGCAGCCCCACCCGGACAGCTCGCTATGGCTACACCTTC.

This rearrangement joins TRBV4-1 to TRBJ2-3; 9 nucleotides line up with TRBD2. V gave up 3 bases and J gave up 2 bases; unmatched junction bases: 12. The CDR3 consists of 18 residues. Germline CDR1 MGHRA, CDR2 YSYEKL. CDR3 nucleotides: TGCGCCAGCAGCCAGAGTATCAGTAGCGGGGGTTTCACAGATACGCAGTATTTT. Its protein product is CASSQSISSGGFTDTQYF.

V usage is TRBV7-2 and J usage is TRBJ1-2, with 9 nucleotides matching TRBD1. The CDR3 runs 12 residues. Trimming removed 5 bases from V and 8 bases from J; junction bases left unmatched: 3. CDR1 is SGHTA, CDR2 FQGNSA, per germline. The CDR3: CASSRDRVGYTF. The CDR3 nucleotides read TGTGCCAGCAGCCGGGACAGGGTCGGCTACACCTTC. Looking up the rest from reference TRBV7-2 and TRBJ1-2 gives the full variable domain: GAGVSQSPSNKVTEKGKDVELRCDPISGHTALYWYRQSLGQGLEFLIYFQGNSAPDKSGLPSDRFSAERTGGSVSTLTIQRTQQEDSAVYLCASSRDRVGYTFGSGTRLTVV.

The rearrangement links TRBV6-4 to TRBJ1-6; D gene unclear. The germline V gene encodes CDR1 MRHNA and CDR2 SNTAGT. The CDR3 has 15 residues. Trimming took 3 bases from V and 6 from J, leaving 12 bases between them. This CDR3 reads CASSESQAGNSPLHF. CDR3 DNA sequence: TGTGCCAGCAGTGAGTCGCAGGCTGGTAATTCACCCCTCCACTTT.

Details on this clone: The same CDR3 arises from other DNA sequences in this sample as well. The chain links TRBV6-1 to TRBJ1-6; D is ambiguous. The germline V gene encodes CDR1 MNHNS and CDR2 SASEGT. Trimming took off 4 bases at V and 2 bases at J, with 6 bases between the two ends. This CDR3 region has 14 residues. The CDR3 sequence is CASSAGPYNSPLHF. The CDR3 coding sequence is TGTGCCAGCAGTGCAGGTCCCTATAATTCACCCCTCCACTTT.

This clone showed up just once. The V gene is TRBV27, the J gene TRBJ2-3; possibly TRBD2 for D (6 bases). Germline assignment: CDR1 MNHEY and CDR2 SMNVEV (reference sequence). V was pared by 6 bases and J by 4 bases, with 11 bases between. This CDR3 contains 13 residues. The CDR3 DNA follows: TGTGCCAGCAGGAGGAGCGGGTCAGATACGCAGTATTTT. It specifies CASRRSGSDTQYF.